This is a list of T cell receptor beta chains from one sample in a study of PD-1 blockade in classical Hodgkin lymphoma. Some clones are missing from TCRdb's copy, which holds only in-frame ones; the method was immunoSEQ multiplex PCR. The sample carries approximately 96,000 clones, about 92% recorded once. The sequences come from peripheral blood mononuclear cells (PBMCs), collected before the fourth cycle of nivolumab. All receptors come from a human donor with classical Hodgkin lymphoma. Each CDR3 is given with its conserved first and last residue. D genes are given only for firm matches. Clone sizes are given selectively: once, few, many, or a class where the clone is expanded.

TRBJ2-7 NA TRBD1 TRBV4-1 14 TGCGCCAGCAGCCGCGGGACAGGGGCCGCCGAGCAGTACTTC CASSRGTGAAEQYF
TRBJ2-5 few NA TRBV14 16 TGTGCCAGCAGCCAAGATGCGGGGACAGCCCAAGAGACCCAGTACTTC CASSQDAGTAQETQYF
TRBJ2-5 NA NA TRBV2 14 TGTGCCAGCACCCAGGGTAGGGCCCAAGAGACCCAGTACTTC CASTQGRAQETQYF
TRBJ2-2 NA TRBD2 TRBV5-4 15 TGTGCCAGCAGCCTTAGCGGGAGCGGCACCGGGGAGCTGTTTTTT CASSLSGSGTGELFF
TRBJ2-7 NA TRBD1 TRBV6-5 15 TGTGCCAGCAGCCCCCGGGACAGGGGACGGTACGAGCAGTACTTC CASSPRDRGRYEQYF
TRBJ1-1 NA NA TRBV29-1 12 TGCAGCGCGTCCCAGGGGAACACTGAAGCTTTCTTT CSASQGNTEAFF
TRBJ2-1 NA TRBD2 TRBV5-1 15 TGCGCCAGCAGCTCCCGACTAGCGGGAGGTGGAGAGCAGTTCTTC CASSSRLAGGGEQFF
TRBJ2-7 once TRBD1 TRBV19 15 TGTGCCAGTAGTATCCCGGGACAGGGGACCTACGAGCAGTACTTC CASSIPGQGTYEQYF
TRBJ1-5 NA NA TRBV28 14 TGTGCCAGCATTCATCAGGGAATAGATCAGCCCCAGCATTTT CASIHQGIDQPQHF
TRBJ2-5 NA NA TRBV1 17 TGCACCAGCAGCAAACCCGGTGACTGCGAGTACCAAGAGACCCAGTACTTC CTSSKPGDCEYQETQYF
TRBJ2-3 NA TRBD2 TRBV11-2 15 TGTGCCAGCAGCTCCGGACTAGCACTCACAGATACGCAGTATTTT CASSSGLALTDTQYF
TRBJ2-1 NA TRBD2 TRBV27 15 TGTGCCAGCAACCACCTAGCGGGAGCTGCGGATGAGCAGTTCTTC CASNHLAGAADEQFF
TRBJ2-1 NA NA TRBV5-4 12 TGTGCCAGCAGCTGGACGGATAATGAGCAGTTCTTC CASSWTDNEQFF
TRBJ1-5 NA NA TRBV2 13 TGTGCCAGCAAGGGTCAGGGAATGGAGCCCCAGCATTTT CASKGQGMEPQHF
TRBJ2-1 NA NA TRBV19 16 TGTGCCAGTAGTATCTTAGACAGGGAGGTTTTCCATGAGCAGTTCTTC CASSILDREVFHEQFF
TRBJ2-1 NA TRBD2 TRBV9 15 TGTGCCAGCAGCGTCGCGGGAGGGCACTACAATGAGCAGTTCTTC CASSVAGGHYNEQFF
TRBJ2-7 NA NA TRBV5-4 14 TGTGCCAGCAGCTTCGCAGGGCTCCTCTACGAGCAGTACTTC CASSFAGLLYEQYF
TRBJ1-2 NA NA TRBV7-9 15 TGTGCCAGCAGCTTAGCGACCGGGACTAACTATGGCTACACCTTC CASSLATGTNYGYTF
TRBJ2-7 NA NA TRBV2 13 TGTGCCAGCAGTGCCGTTCCAACCTACGAGCAGTACTTC CASSAVPTYEQYF
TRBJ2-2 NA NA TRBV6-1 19 TGTGCCAGCAGTGAAGCCCCAGGTGCGGGAAGTACGAACACCGGGGAGCTGTTTTTT CASSEAPGAGSTNTGELFF
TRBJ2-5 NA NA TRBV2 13 TGTGCCAGCAGTGACGTCGGTGGAGAGACCCAGTACTTC CASSDVGGETQYF
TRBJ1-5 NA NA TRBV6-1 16 TGTGCCAGCAGTGAAATTCGACTTCTATATACTCAGCCCCAGCATTTT CASSEIRLLYTQPQHF
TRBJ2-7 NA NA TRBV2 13 TGTGCCAGCCGGGGGGCACCTTCGGGCGAGCAGTACTTC CASRGAPSGEQYF